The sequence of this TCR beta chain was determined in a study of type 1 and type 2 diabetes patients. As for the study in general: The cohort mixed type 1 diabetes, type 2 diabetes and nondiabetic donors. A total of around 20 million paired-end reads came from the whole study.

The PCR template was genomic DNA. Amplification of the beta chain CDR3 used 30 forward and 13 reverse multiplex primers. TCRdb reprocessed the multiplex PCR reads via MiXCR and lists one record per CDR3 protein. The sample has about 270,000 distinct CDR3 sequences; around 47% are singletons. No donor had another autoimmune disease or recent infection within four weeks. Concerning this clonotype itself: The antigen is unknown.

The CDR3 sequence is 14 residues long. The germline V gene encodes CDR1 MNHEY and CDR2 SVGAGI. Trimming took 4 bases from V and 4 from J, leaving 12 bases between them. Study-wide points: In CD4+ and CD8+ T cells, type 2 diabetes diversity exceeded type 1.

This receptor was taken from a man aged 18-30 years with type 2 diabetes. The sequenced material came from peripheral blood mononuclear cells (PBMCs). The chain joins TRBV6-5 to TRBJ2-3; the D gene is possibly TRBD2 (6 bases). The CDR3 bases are TGTGCCAGCAGTTCGGAGGGAGCGTCAGATACGCAGTATTTT. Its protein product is CASSSEGASDTQYF.